The 22 T cell receptor beta chains below all came from one sample that was sequenced in a study of a mutant IDH1 vaccine in newly diagnosed glioma. Indicated time point: week 47, end of study. Vaccinated patients received 300 ug of mutant IDH1 20-mer peptide per dose, with topical imiquimod. Clones were sequenced by immunoSEQ multiplex PCR, and TCRdb holds only the in-frame ones, with some missing. The data show around 30,000 clones, roughly 89% seen once. For these TCRs, the target antigens are not known. Material: PBMCs, obtained from a glioma patient whose treatment included an IDH1 peptide vaccine. The receptors shown here come from a woman younger than 45 with glioma.

This clone occurred a few times. The chain's CDR3 is CAWSVPPNTGELFF. The CDR3 coding sequence is TGTGCCTGGAGTGTACCTCCGAACACCGGGGAGCTGTTTTTT. The V and J genes are TRBV30 and TRBJ2-2; D uncertain. The CDR3 covers 14 residues. The V gene's germline CDR1 is GTSNPN and CDR2 SVGIG (reference sequence). V lost 0 bases to trimming and J lost 0 bases, with 5 bases between them.

This clone occurred a few times. CDR3 protein: CASSTRVEAFF. The CDR3 DNA is TGTGCCAGCTCAACCAGAGTAGAGGCTTTCTTT. This rearrangement joins TRBV2 to TRBJ1-1; no clear D. Trimming took 8 bases from V and 11 from J, leaving 15 bases between them. CDR1 SNHLY and CDR2 FYNNEI come from the germline V gene. This CDR3 has 11 amino acids.

This clone is a singleton in its sample. V and J are TRBV25-1 and TRBJ2-3, with TRBD1 identical over 9 bases. The J segment lost 9 bases and the V segment lost 4 bases, leaving 8 bases of the junction unmatched. Germline V gives CDR1 MGHDK, CDR2 SYGVNS. This CDR3 is built from 14 residues. CDR3 region: CASSASSGTGTQYF. The CDR3 DNA reads TGTGCCAGCAGTGCCTCCTCCGGGACAGGGACGCAGTATTTT.

The V gene is TRBV6-1, the J gene TRBJ2-6, with D possibly being TRBD1 (6 bases). The CDR3 length is 15 residues. Germline V lookup: CDR1 MNHNS, CDR2 SASEGT. V was trimmed by 6 bases and J by 4 bases, leaving 13 bases between them. The CDR3 coding sequence is TGTGCCAGCAGGGAACAGGGTGCGGGGGCCAACGTCCTGACTTTC. Translating gives CASREQGAGANVLTF.

The rearrangement joins TRBV30 to TRBJ1-1, with D tentatively TRBD1 (5 bases). The CDR3 totals 15 residues. The germline CDR1 and CDR2 sequences are GTSNPN and SVGIG (reference sequence). The V end lost 4 bases, the J end lost 5 bases, and 20 bases lay between the germline ends. DNA of the CDR3: TGTGCCTGGACTTCCGGGACTGGAGGATTTACTGAAGCTTTCTTT. Protein: CAWTSGTGGFTEAFF.

The rearrangement links TRBV4-2 to TRBJ1-2; 10 positions match TRBD1. With V trimmed by 4 bases and J by 7 bases, 15 bases remained unmatched. The germline V gene encodes CDR1 LGHNA and CDR2 YNFKEQ. The CDR3 contains 17 residues. The CDR3 bases are TGTGCCAGCAGCCTCGGAGTGGGGGGACAGGGGCCTCGTGGCTACACCTTC. Protein: CASSLGVGGQGPRGYTF.

V usage is TRBV7-6 and J usage is TRBJ1-1; D is uncertain. In germline, CDR1 is SGHVS, CDR2 FNYEAQ. This CDR3 region has 13 residues. The V end was cut by 5 bases, the J end by 1 base, with 8 bases between. The CDR3 DNA sequence: TGTGCCAGCAGCGACGGGAGGAACACTGAAGCTTTCTTT. Protein product: CASSDGRNTEAFF.

This chain connects TRBV5-1 to TRBJ1-1; tentatively, D is TRBD1 (6 bases). The CDR3 extends over 14 amino acids. Between the trimmed V and J ends, which lost 3 bases and 2 bases, there was a span of 11 bases. Germline V lookup: CDR1 SGHRS, CDR2 YFSETQ. The DNA of the CDR3 is TGCGCCAGCAGCTCTTCACAGGGTAACACTGAAGCTTTCTTT. Its protein is CASSSSQGNTEAFF.

This chain joins TRBV6-1 and TRBJ2-1; 8 nucleotides align to TRBD2. V lost 1 base to trimming and J lost 6 bases; unmatched junction nucleotides: 5. This CDR3 has 15 amino acids. Germline CDR1 and CDR2: MNHNS and SASEGT. CDR3 sequence (DNA): TGTGCCAGCAGTGAAGGCGGGGGGCCCGCCAATGAGCAGTTCTTC. Translating it yields CASSEGGGPANEQFF.

V is TRBV4-3 and J is TRBJ1-1; D may be TRBD1 (6 bases). Trimming took off 3 bases at V and 4 bases at J, with 21 bases between the two ends. The CDR3 spans 17 residues. The V gene's germline CDR1 is LGHNA and CDR2 YSLEER. Written as DNA, the CDR3 is TGCGCCAGCAGCCATCCCATAGGGGGGACATTGCTCACTGAAGCTTTCTTT. Translated, it gives CASSHPIGGTLLTEAFF.

This chain uses TRBV9 with TRBJ2-7; 8 bases line up with TRBD1. The CDR3 covers 15 residues. Losses at the gene ends were 0 bases for V and 7 bases for J; bases not matched to a gene: 9. Germline CDR1 reads SGDLS; CDR2 reads YYNGEE. The CDR3 loop is CASSVGGQEHREQYF. The CDR3 DNA follows: TGTGCCAGCAGCGTAGGGGGACAGGAACATAGAGAGCAGTACTTC.

The chain carries TRBV5-1 and TRBJ1-5, with 9 bases identical to TRBD1. The CDR3 is made up of 15 amino acids. Germline trimming cut 5 bases from V and 8 bases from J; bases unmatched to any gene: 11. Per the germline V gene, CDR1 is SGHRS and CDR2 is YFSETQ. The DNA of the CDR3 is TGCGCCAGCAGAACTACAGGGGGCGCCGGGGAGCCCCAGCATTTT. Translation: CASRTTGGAGEPQHF.

V and J are TRBV7-2 and TRBJ2-2, with D unclear. Germline V CDR1 and CDR2: SGHTA, FQGNSA. Trimming cost V 3 bases and J 4 bases, with 6 bases left between them. The CDR3 length is 13 residues. The CDR3: CASSFWATGELFF. The CDR3 bases are TGTGCCAGCAGCTTTTGGGCCACCGGGGAGCTGTTTTTT.

The chain employs TRBV2 and TRBJ1-2; no firm D call. The CDR3 length is 15 residues. Germline CDR1 and CDR2: SNHLY and FYNNEI. V dropped 7 bases and J dropped 4 bases, with 19 bases sitting between them. CDR3 in DNA: TGTGCCAGCATCTCCCCCATTTGGGAGAGCTATGGCTACACCTTC. This gives the protein CASISPIWESYGYTF. Full variable domain (remainder filled in from reference TRBV2 and TRBJ1-2): EPEVTQTPSHQVTQMGQEVILRCVPISNHLYFYWYRQILGQKVEFLVSFYNNEISEKSEIFDDQFSVERPDGSNFTLKIRSTKLEDSAMYFCASISPIWESYGYTFGSGTRLTVV.

V and J are TRBV5-4 and TRBJ1-4, with TRBD1 as a possible D gene (6 bases). The CDR3 totals 17 residues. CDR1 and CDR2 (germline): SGHNT, YYREEE (reference sequence). V was pared by 4 bases and J by 0 bases, with 16 bases between. The CDR3 DNA reads TGTGCCAGCAGCCGGGGGGGGGCGGATGCAACTAATGAAAAACTGTTTTTT. Protein sequence: CASSRGGADATNEKLFF.

The chain carries TRBV4-1 and TRBJ2-7; D not resolved. The germline V gene has CDR1 MGHRA and CDR2 YSYEKL. The CDR3 extends over 13 amino acids. Trimming shortened V by 4 bases and J by 0 bases, and 7 bases separated the two germline ends. The CDR3 region has the DNA TGCGCCAGCAGCCTATTAACCTCCTACGAGCAGTACTTC. Protein product: CASSLLTSYEQYF.

In DNA, the CDR3 is TGTGCCAGCAGTGCCGGGACCCTCCTCGGTGGCTACACCTTC. The encoded protein is CASSAGTLLGGYTF. The rearrangement joins TRBV6-1 to TRBJ1-2; D might be TRBD1 (5 bases). The CDR3 has 14 residues. V lost 4 bases, J lost 7 bases, and 16 bases lay in between. Germline CDR1 MNHNS, CDR2 SASEGT.

V gene TRBV2 combines with J gene TRBJ2-1; D could derive from TRBD1 or TRBD2 (6 bases each). In germline, CDR1 is SNHLY, CDR2 FYNNEI. The CDR3 loop spans 14 amino acids. V was trimmed by 2 bases and J by 9 bases, leaving 14 bases between them. CDR3 nucleotides: TGTGCCAGCAGTGAAAGGGGGGCCGGGTTTGAGCAGTTCTTC. This codes for CASSERGAGFEQFF.

This sequence joins TRBV4-1 and TRBJ2-5; D uncertain. CDR1 and CDR2 from the germline V gene are MGHRA and YSYEKL. The CDR3 consists of 13 residues. Trimming cost V 4 bases and J 5 bases, with 11 bases left between them. CDR3 amino acids: CASSRLGGETQYF. CDR3 coding DNA: TGCGCCAGCAGCCGGTTGGGCGGTGAGACCCAGTACTTC.

V is TRBV18 and J is TRBJ1-1; 7 nucleotides line up with TRBD1. Germline CDR1 KGHSH, CDR2 LQKENI. Losses at the gene ends were 3 bases for V and 5 bases for J; bases not matched to a gene: 6. This CDR3 is built from 14 residues. The CDR3 spells CASSPGGGKTEAFF. The CDR3 DNA reads TGTGCCAGCTCACCGGGAGGGGGCAAAACTGAAGCTTTCTTT.

The chain uses TRBV27 and TRBJ1-2; 7 nucleotides agree with TRBD1. Germline-derived CDR1 and CDR2 are MNHEY and SMNVEV (reference sequence). This CDR3 comprises 13 residues. J gave up 8 bases and V 3 bases, and 6 bases lay outside the gene matches. CDR3 nucleotides: TGTGCCAGCAGTTTTAGGGGGCGCGGAGGCTACACCTTC. Its protein is CASSFRGRGGYTF.

V gene TRBV5-6 combines with J gene TRBJ2-7, with 10 nucleotides matching TRBD2. CDR1 is SGHDT, CDR2 YYEEEE, per germline. The CDR3 runs to 16 residues. Trimming at V came to 6 bases and at J to 3 bases, leaving 12 bases not matched to a gene. The CDR3 coding sequence is TGTGCCAGCAAGCCTTCCTATTCTAGCGGGAGCTACGAGCAGTACTTC. It yields the protein CASKPSYSSGSYEQYF.